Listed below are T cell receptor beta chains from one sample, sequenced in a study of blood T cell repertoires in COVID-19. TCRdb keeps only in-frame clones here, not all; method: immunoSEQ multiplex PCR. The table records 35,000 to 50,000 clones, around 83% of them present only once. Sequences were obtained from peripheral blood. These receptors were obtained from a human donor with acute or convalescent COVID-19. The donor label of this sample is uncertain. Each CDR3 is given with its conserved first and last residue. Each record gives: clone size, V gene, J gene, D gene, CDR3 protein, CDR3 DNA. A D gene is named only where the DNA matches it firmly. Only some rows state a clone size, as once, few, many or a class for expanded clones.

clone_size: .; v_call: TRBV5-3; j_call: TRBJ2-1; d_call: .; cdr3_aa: CARQRYNEQFF; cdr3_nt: TGTGCCAGACAGCGTTACAATGAGCAGTTCTTC
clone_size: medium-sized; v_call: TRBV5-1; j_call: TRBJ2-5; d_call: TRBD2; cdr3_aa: CASSLGPLTSGRPETQYF; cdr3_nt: TGCGCCAGCAGCTTGGGGCCCCTTACTAGCGGGAGGCCAGAGACCCAGTACTTC
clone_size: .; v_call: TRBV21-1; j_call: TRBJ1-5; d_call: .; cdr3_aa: CASSLGDRFNQPQHF; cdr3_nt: TGTGCCAGCAGCTTAGGGGACAGGTTCAATCAGCCCCAGCATTTT
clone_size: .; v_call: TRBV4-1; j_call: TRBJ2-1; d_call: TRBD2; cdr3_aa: CASSQDAAGVYNEQFF; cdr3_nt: TGCGCCAGCAGCCAAGATGCGGCGGGGGTATACAATGAGCAGTTCTTC
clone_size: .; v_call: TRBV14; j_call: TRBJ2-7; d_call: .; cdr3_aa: CASSQGRTSEQYF; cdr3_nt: TGTGCCAGCAGCCAAGGGAGAACTTCCGAGCAGTACTTC
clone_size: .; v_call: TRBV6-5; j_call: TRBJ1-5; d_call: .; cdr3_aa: CASLRGESNQPQHF; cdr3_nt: TGTGCCAGCCTTCGGGGAGAGAGCAATCAGCCCCAGCATTTT
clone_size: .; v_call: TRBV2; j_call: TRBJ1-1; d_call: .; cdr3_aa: CASSLTENTEAFF; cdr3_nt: TGTGCCAGCAGTCTAACAGAGAACACTGAAGCTTTCTTT
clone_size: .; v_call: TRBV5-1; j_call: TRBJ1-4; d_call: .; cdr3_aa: CASRDSATNEKLFF; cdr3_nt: TGCGCCAGCAGGGACTCCGCAACTAATGAAAAACTGTTTTTT
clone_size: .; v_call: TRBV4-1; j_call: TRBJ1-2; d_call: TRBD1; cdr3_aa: CASSQDEGQGFRFGYTF; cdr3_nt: TGCGCCAGCAGCCAAGATGAGGGACAGGGTTTTCGTTTTGGCTACACCTTC
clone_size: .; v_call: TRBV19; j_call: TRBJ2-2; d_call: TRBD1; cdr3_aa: CASSVRTGADAGGELFF; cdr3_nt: TGTGCCAGTAGTGTTAGGACAGGGGCCGACGCTGGCGGGGAGCTGTTTTTT
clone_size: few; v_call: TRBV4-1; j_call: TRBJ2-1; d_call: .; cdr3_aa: CASSQLLGEGDEQFF; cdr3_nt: TGCGCCAGCAGCCAATTGCTCGGTGAGGGGGATGAGCAGTTCTTC
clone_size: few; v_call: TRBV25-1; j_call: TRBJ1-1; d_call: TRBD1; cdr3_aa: CASSEGTGNTEAFF; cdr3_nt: TGTGCCAGCAGTGAAGGGACAGGTAACACTGAAGCTTTCTTT
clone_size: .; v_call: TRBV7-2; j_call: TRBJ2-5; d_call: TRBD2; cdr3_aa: CASSRLAGVQETQYF; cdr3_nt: TGTGCCAGCAGTCGACTAGCGGGGGTACAAGAGACCCAGTACTTC
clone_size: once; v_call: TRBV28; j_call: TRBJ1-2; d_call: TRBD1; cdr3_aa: CASRRGRANYGYTF; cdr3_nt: TGTGCCAGCCGAAGGGGGCGAGCTAACTATGGCTACACCTTC
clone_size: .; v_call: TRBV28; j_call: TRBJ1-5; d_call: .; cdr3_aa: CASSLTGKYSNQPQHF; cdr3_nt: TGTGCCAGCAGCCTCACAGGGAAATATAGCAATCAGCCCCAGCATTTT
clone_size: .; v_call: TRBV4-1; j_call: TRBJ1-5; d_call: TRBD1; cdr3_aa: CASSQAEDREIQPQHF; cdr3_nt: TGCGCCAGCAGCCAAGCTGAAGACAGGGAGATCCAGCCCCAGCATTTT
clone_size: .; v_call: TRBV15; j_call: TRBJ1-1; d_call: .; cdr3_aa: CATSRDLAGTEAFF; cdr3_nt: TGTGCCACCAGCAGAGATCTCGCGGGCACTGAAGCTTTCTTT
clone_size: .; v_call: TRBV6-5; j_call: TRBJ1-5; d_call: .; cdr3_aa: CASSYSGDKNQPQHF; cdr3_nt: TGTGCCAGCAGTTACTCTGGGGACAAAAATCAGCCCCAGCATTTT
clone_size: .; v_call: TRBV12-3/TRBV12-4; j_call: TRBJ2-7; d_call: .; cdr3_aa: CASSLGPEQYF; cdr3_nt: TGTGCCAGCAGTTTAGGGCCCGAGCAGTACTTC
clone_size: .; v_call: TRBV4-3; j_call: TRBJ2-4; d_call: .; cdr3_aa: CASSQVGGLKNIQYF; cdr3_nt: TGCGCCAGCAGCCAAGTCGGGGGGCTCAAAAACATTCAGTACTTC
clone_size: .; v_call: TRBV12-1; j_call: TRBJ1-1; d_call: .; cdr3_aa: CASSFDKSGGSTEAFF; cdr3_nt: TGTGCCAGCAGCTTTGACAAGTCGGGGGGTTCCACTGAAGCTTTCTTT
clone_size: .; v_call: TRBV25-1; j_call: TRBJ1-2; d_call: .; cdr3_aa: CASSEYFHEVHGYTF; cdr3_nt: TGTGCCAGCAGTGAATATTTCCATGAGGTCCATGGCTACACCTTC
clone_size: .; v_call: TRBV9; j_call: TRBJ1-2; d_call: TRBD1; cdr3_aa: CASSASGTGNYGYTF; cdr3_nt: TGTGCCAGCAGCGCCTCCGGGACAGGGAACTATGGCTACACCTTC
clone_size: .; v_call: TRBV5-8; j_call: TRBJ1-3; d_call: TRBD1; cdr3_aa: CASSLGTGGAYTIYF; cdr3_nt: TGTGCCAGCAGCTTGGGGACAGGGGGCGCGTACACCATATATTTT
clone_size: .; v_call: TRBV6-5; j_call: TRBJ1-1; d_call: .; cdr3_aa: CASSYGGSTEAFF; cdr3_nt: TGTGCCAGCAGTTACGGGGGGTCCACTGAAGCTTTCTTT
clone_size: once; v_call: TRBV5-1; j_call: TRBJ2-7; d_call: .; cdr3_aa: CASSIGEYEQYF; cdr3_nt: TGCGCCAGCAGCATCGGGGAATACGAGCAGTACTTC
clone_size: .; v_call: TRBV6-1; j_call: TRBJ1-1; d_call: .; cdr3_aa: CASSELSWGDTEAFF; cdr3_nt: TGTGCCAGCAGTGAACTCTCGTGGGGCGACACTGAAGCTTTCTTT
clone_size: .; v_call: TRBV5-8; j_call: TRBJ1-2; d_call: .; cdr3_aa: CASSLGRAHTF; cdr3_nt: TGTGCCAGCAGCTTGGGGCGGGCCCACACCTTC
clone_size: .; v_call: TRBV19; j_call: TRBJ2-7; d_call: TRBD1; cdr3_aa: CASSTQPTGGEQYF; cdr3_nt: TGTGCCAGTAGTACGCAACCGACAGGGGGCGAGCAGTACTTC
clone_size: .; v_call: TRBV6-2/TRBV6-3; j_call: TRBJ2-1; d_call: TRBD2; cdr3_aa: CASSHTGLEGFF; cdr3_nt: TGTGCCAGCAGTCACACCGGACTAGAGGGGTTCTTC
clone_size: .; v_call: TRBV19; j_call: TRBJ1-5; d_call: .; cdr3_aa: CASLSQGTSNQPQHF; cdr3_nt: TGTGCCAGTCTCTCCCAGGGGACCAGCAATCAGCCCCAGCATTTT
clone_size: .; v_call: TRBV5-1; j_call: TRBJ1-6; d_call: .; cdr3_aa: CASSLADASSYNSPLHF; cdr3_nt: TGCGCCAGCAGCTTGGCCGATGCGAGCTCCTATAATTCACCCCTCCACTTT
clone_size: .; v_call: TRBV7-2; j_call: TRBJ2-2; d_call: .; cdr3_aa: CASRPPLGRDTGELFF; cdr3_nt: TGTGCCAGCAGGCCCCCCTTGGGCAGGGACACCGGGGAGCTGTTTTTT
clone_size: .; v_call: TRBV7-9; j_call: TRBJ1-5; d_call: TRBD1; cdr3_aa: CASSRTGGNQPQHF; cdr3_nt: TGTGCCAGCAGCCGGACAGGGGGTAATCAGCCCCAGCATTTT
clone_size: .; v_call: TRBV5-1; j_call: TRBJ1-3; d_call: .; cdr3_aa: CASSLGPGGGNTIYF; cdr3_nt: TGCGCCAGCAGCTTGGGTCCCGGGGGTGGAAACACCATATATTTT
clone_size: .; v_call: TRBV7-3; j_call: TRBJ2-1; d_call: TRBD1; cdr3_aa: CASSEGQGLAKGYNEQFF; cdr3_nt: TGTGCCAGCAGCGAGGGACAGGGGCTCGCCAAGGGCTACAATGAGCAGTTCTTC
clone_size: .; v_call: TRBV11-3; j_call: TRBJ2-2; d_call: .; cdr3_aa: CASSPGTGELFF; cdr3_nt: TGTGCCAGCAGCCCAGGGACCGGGGAGCTGTTTTTT
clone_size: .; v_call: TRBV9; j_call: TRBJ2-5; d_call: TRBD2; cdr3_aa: CASSGTSRQETQYF; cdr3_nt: TGTGCCAGCAGCGGGACTAGCAGACAAGAGACCCAGTACTTC
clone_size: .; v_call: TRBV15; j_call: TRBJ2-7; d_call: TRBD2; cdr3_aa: CATMRAGAREQYF; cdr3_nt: TGTGCCACCATGAGAGCGGGGGCCCGGGAGCAGTACTTC
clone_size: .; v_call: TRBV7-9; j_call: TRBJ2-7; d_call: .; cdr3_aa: CASSSHPPRDFVYEQYF; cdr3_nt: TGTGCCAGCAGCTCCCATCCACCGCGGGACTTTGTCTACGAGCAGTACTTC
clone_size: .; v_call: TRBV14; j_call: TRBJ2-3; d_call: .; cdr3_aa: CASSQRGKSSSGRTDTQYF; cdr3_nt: TGTGCCAGCAGCCAACGAGGGAAATCAAGTAGCGGCCGCACAGATACGCAGTATTTT
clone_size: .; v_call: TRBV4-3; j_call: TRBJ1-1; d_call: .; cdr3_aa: CASSQDTGIYTEAFF; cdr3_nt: TGCGCCAGCAGCCAAGATACAGGCATATACACTGAAGCTTTCTTT
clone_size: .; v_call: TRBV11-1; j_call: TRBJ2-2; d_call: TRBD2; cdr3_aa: CASSFRRERGAGELFF; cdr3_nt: TGTGCCAGCAGCTTCCGGCGGGAGAGGGGCGCCGGGGAGCTGTTTTTT
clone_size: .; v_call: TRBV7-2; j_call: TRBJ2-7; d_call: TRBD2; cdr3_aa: CASSSRLAGGPVGEQYF; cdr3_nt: TGTGCCAGCAGCTCACGACTAGCGGGAGGGCCGGTGGGCGAGCAGTACTTC
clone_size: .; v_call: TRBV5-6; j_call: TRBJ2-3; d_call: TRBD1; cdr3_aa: CASSRDRGRGLDTQYF; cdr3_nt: TGTGCCAGCAGCCGTGACAGGGGGCGCGGTTTAGATACGCAGTATTTT
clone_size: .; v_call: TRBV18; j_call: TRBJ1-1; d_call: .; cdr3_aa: CASSLAGADTEAFF; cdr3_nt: TGTGCCAGCTCACTGGCAGGGGCGGACACTGAAGCTTTCTTT
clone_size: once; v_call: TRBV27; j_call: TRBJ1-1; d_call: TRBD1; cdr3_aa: CASSLGGQGRMNTEAFF; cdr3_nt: TGTGCCAGCAGTTTAGGGGGACAGGGGCGGATGAACACTGAAGCTTTCTTT
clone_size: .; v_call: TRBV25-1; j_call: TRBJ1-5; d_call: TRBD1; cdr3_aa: CASSGTGHQPQHF; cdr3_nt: TGTGCCAGCAGCGGGACAGGGCATCAGCCCCAGCATTTT
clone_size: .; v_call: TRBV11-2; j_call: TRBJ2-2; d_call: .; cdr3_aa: CASSDSSTGELFF; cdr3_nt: TGTGCCAGCAGCGACTCTTCCACCGGGGAGCTGTTTTTT
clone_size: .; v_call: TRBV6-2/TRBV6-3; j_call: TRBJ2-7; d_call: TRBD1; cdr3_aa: CASSYRTGGSYEQYF; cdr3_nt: TGTGCCAGCAGTTACAGGACAGGGGGCTCCTACGAGCAGTACTTC
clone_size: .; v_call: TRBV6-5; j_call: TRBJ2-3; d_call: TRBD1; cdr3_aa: CASSSRDRVADTQYF; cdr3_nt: TGTGCCAGCAGCTCCCGGGACAGGGTAGCAGATACGCAGTATTTT
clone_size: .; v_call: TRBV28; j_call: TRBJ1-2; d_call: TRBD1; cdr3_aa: CASSLAGTGGGYGYTF; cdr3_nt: TGTGCCAGCAGTTTAGCCGGGACAGGGGGCGGCTATGGCTACACCTTC
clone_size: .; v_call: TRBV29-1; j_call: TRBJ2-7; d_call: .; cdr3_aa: CSVYNRAIEQYF; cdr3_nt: TGCAGCGTGTATAACAGGGCTATCGAGCAGTACTTC
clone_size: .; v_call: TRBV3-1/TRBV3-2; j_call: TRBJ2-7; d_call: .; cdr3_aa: CASSPGMLYEQYF; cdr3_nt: TGTGCCAGCAGCCCGGGGATGCTATACGAGCAGTACTTC
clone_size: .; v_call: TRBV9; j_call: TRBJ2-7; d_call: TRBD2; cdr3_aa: CASSVDGGTSGYEQYF; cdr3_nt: TGTGCCAGCAGCGTAGACGGGGGGACTAGCGGCTACGAGCAGTACTTC
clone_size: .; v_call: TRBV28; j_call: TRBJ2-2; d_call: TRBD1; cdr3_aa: CASRGNRGRVPGELFF; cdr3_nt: TGTGCCAGCAGAGGAAACAGGGGGCGGGTTCCCGGGGAGCTGTTTTTT